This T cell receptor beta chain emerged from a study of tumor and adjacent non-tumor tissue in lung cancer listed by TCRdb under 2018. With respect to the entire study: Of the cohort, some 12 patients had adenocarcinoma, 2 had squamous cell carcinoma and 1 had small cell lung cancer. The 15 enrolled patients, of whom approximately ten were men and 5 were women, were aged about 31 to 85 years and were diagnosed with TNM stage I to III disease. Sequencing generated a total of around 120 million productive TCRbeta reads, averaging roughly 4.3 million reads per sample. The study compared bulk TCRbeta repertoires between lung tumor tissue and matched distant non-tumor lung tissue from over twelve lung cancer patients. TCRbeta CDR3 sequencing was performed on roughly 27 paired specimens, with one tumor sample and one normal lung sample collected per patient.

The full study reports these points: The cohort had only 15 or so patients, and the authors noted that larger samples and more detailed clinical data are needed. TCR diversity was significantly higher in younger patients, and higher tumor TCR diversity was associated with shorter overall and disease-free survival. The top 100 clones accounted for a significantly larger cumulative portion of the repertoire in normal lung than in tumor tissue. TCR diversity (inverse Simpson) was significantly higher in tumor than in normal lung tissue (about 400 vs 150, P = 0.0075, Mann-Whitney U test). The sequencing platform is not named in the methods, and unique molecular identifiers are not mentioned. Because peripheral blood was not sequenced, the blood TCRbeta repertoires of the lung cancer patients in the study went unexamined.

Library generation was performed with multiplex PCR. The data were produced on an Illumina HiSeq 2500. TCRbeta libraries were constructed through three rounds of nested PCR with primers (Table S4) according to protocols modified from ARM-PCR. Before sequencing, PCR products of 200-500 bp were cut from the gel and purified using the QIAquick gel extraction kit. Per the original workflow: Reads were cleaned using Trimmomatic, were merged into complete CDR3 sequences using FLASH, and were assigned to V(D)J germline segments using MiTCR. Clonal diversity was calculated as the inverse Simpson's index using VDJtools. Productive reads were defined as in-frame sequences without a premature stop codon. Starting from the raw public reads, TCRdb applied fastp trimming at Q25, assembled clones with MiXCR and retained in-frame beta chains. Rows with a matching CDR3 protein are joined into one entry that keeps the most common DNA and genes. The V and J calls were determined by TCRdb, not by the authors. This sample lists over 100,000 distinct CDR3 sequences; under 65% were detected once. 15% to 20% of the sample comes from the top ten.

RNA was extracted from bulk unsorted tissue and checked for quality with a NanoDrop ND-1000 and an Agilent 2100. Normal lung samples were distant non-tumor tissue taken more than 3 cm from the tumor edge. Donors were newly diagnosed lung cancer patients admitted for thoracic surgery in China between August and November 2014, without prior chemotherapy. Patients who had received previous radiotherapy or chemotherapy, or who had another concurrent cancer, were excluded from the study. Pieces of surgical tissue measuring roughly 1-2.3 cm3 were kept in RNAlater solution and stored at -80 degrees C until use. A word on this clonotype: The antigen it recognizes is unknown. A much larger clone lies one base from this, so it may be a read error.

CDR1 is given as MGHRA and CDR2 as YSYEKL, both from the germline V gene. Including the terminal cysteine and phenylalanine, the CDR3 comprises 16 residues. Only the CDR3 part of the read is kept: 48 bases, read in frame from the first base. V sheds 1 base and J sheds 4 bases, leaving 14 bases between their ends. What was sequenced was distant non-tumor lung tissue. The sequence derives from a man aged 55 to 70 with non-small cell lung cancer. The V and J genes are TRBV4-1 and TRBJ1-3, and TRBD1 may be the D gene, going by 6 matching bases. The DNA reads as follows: TGCGCCAGCAGCCAAGGGAGGGGGTCCGGAGGAAACACCATATATTTT. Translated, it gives CASSQGRGSGGNTIYF.